Presented here are 25 T cell receptor beta chains from one specimen sequenced in a study of control samples from healthy donors and cancer patients (dated by TCRdb to the early 2020s). Library creation used the immunoSEQ multiplex PCR assay. TCRdb obtained this table from immuneACCESS and retained in-frame rearrangements with V and J assigned. These tables miss some clones; where compared with another copy, unresolved V genes account for less than half of the shortfall, and the remainder is unexplained. The sample data list 100,000 to 150,000 clones, and roughly 84% of these were observed just once. The top ten constitute roughly 3.2% of the sample. Sequenced input: blood. The receptors here all came from a man aged 50 to 59 in good health.

The chain carries TRBV10-3 and TRBJ2-1; TRBD2 matches at 12 bases. Germline V CDR1 and CDR2: ENHRY, SYGVKD. The CDR3 spans 13 residues. V shed 4 bases, J shed 10 bases, and the junction held 2 bases outside the gene matches. The CDR3 nucleotides read TGTGCCATCAGTGGGACTAGCGGGGTGGAGCAGTTCTTC. Amino acid sequence: CAISGTSGVEQFF.

This CDR3 reads CAWSVERGPYGYTF. CDR3 coding DNA: TGTGCCTGGAGTGTGGAGAGGGGCCCCTATGGCTACACCTTC. The rearrangement joins TRBV30 to TRBJ1-2, with a possible D match to TRBD1 (5 bases). Trimming removed 0 bases at V and 4 bases at J, with 12 bases between. CDR1 is GTSNPN and CDR2 is SVGIG in the germline V gene (reference sequence). The CDR3 is 14 residues long.

The chain links TRBV6-5 to TRBJ1-1, with unresolved D. This CDR3 is 13 amino acids long. Trimming pared 5 bases from V and 1 base from J, leaving 8 bases between. Germline CDR1 reads MNHEY; CDR2 reads SVGAGI. The CDR3 sequence is CASSRTGNTEAFF. Written as DNA, the CDR3 is TGTGCCAGCAGTCGGACGGGGAACACTGAAGCTTTCTTT.

To note about this clone: Mismatch with germline at one junction end may stem from a read error. This chain connects TRBV9 to TRBJ2-1; 10 bases fit TRBD2. The CDR3 spans 15 residues. Germline CDR1 SGDLS, CDR2 YYNGEE. The CDR3 DNA follows: TGTGCCGGCAGTCCTAGCGGGGGAGTTTACAATGAGCAGTTCTTC. Its translation is CAGSPSGGVYNEQFF.

The J gene is TRBJ2-7, the V gene TRBV2, with 7 bases aligning to TRBD1. This CDR3 contains 14 residues. Trimming at V came to 6 bases and at J to 7 bases, leaving 12 bases not matched to a gene. Germline CDR1 is SNHLY and CDR2 is FYNNEI. The CDR3 bases are TGTGCCAGCAGAGACGGGACAGCCGGTCGGGAGCAGTACTTC. Protein sequence: CASRDGTAGREQYF. The full variable domain, its missing parts supplied by reference TRBV2 and TRBJ2-7, is EPEVTQTPSHQVTQMGQEVILRCVPISNHLYFYWYRQILGQKVEFLVSFYNNEISEKSEIFDDQFSVERPDGSNFTLKIRSTKLEDSAMYFCASRDGTAGREQYFGPGTRLTVT.

The J gene is TRBJ1-5, the V gene TRBV6-2 or TRBV6-3; 7 bases are shared with TRBD1. The germline gives CDR1 MNHEY, CDR2 SVGEGT. This CDR3 comprises 15 residues. The junction had 11 bases not matched to a gene; V was cut back by 6 bases and J by 6 bases. DNA for the CDR3: TGTGCCAGCAGCCCTGGAGGGGGCGAGTTTCAGCCCCAGCATTTT. Protein product: CASSPGGGEFQPQHF.

The gene calls are TRBV29-1 and TRBJ2-4, with 7 bases lining up with TRBD1. Germline V gives CDR1 SQVTM, CDR2 ANQGSEA. The CDR3 totals 13 residues. V trimming: 6 bases; J trimming: 1 base; junction bases outside the gene matches: 3. The CDR3 protein is CSVSQGAKNIQYF. The CDR3 nucleotides read TGCAGCGTATCACAGGGGGCCAAAAACATTCAGTACTTC.

The gene calls are TRBV5-1 and TRBJ2-3; 11 bases align to TRBD2. The CDR3 has 16 amino acids. Looked up from germline, CDR1 is SGHRS and CDR2 is YFSETQ. The ends lost 1 base at V and 9 bases at J; junction bases unmatched: 10. The CDR3 nucleotides read TGCGCCAGCAGCTTGAATCTAGCGGGGGGTTATCAGACGCAGTATTTT. This encodes CASSLNLAGGYQTQYF.

This chain links TRBV28 with TRBJ2-2, with TRBD1 matching 9 bases. The length of the CDR3 is 16 residues. The germline V gene encodes CDR1 MDHEN and CDR2 SYDVKM. Trimming took 5 bases from V and 5 from J; bases not matched to a gene: 9. CDR3 DNA: TGTGCCAGCAGTCACCCTTACAGGGGGCAAACCGGGGAGCTGTTTTTT. The encoded protein is CASSHPYRGQTGELFF.

The chain combines TRBV18 with TRBJ2-2; D possibly uses TRBD1 or TRBD2 (6 bases each). Germline lookup yields CDR1 KGHSH and CDR2 LQKENI. V gave up 0 bases and J gave up 5 bases, with 10 bases separating them. CDR3 length: 15 amino acids. For the CDR3, the DNA is TGTGCCAGCTCACCACCGGCGGGGACAACCGGGGAGCTGTTTTTT. Protein product: CASSPPAGTTGELFF. Full variable domain (missing parts from reference TRBV18 and TRBJ2-2): NAGVMQNPRHLVRRRGQEARLRCSPMKGHSHVYWYRQLPEEGLKFMVYLQKENIIDESGMPKERFSAEFPKEGPSILRIQQVVRGDSAAYFCASSPPAGTTGELFFGEGSRLTVL.

This rearrangement joins TRBV5-6 to TRBJ2-5, with TRBD2 matching over 8 bases. The CDR3 spans 13 residues. V lost 4 bases to trimming and J lost 6 bases; unmatched junction nucleotides: 5. Germline V lookup: CDR1 SGHDT, CDR2 YYEEEE. For the CDR3, the DNA is TGTGCCAGCAGCGTGGGACTAGTAAAGACCCAGTACTTC. It encodes CASSVGLVKTQYF. Filled out from reference TRBV5-6 and TRBJ2-5, the complete variable domain reads DAGVTQSPTHLIKTRGQQVTLRCSPKSGHDTVSWYQQALGQGPQFIFQYYEEEERQRGNFPDRFSGHQFPNYSSELNVNALLLGDSALYLCASSVGLVKTQYFGPGTRLLVL.

CDR3 sequence reads: CASSSEPGQGTGELFF. The CDR3 DNA is TGCGCCAGCAGCTCCGAACCGGGACAGGGGACCGGGGAGCTGTTTTTT. This sequence joins TRBV5-1 and TRBJ2-2, with 10 bases identical to TRBD1. V shed 3 bases and J 5 bases; nucleotides not matched to a gene: 7. The CDR3 has 16 residues. Looked up from germline, CDR1 is SGHRS and CDR2 is YFSETQ.

The J gene is TRBJ2-7, the V gene TRBV5-1; a possible D gene is TRBD1 (5 bases). The CDR3 consists of 14 residues. The germline V gene has CDR1 SGHRS and CDR2 YFSETQ. With 0 bases removed from V and 6 bases from J, the gap between germline ends came to 13 bases. The CDR3 loop reads CASSLGGAAGEQYF. The CDR3, as DNA: TGCGCCAGCAGCTTGGGGGGCGCGGCCGGCGAGCAGTACTTC.

The V gene is TRBV11-2, the J gene TRBJ2-2, with D perhaps matching TRBD1 or TRBD2 (5 bases each). CDR3 length: 13 residues. Germline V gene lookup returns CDR1 SGHAT and CDR2 FQNNGV. Trimming cost V 8 bases and J 8 bases, with 15 bases left between them. The CDR3 here is CASCWDVWGELFF. CDR3 DNA sequence: TGTGCCAGCTGTTGGGACGTCTGGGGGGAGCTGTTTTTT.

The V and J genes are TRBV7-8 and TRBJ2-1; D is undetermined. Per the germline V gene, CDR1 is SGHVS and CDR2 is FQNEAQ. Between the trimmed V and J ends, which lost 4 bases and 10 bases, there was a span of 8 bases. The CDR3 consists of 11 residues. The CDR3 coding sequence is TGTGCCAGCAGCTCCGTCACCGAGCAGTTCTTC. Translating it yields CASSSVTEQFF.

The chain recombines TRBV11-2 with TRBJ2-7; D call uncertain. V lost 3 bases and J 2 bases, leaving 5 bases between the germline ends. The CDR3 is 12 residues long. Germline CDR1 reads SGHAT; CDR2 reads FQNNGV. For the CDR3, the DNA is TGTGCCAGCAGCTTGACCCCCTACGAGCAGTACTTC. It specifies CASSLTPYEQYF.

The chain joins TRBV4-1 to TRBJ2-1, with D tentatively TRBD2 (7 bases). Per the germline V gene, CDR1 is MGHRA and CDR2 is YSYEKL. The CDR3 runs to 16 residues. V dropped 0 bases and J dropped 7 bases, with 16 bases sitting between them. CDR3 sequence (DNA): TGCGCCAGCAGCCAAGATCGGGGGGCCTACGGTAATGAGCAGTTCTTC. This sequence encodes CASSQDRGAYGNEQFF.

The rearrangement joins TRBV11-2 to TRBJ1-2; the D gene is possibly TRBD1 (5 bases). Germline V gives CDR1 SGHAT, CDR2 FQNNGV. This CDR3 has 13 residues. V was pared by 3 bases and J by 4 bases, with 9 bases between. This CDR3 reads CASSFGGTYGYTF. In DNA, the CDR3 is TGTGCCAGCAGCTTTGGGGGAACCTATGGCTACACCTTC. Looking up the rest from reference TRBV11-2 and TRBJ1-2 gives the full variable domain: EAGVAQSPRYKIIEKRQSVAFWCNPISGHATLYWYQQILGQGPKLLIQFQNNGVVDDSQLPKDRFSAERLKGVDSTLKIQPAKLEDSAVYLCASSFGGTYGYTFGSGTRLTVV.

The chain is built from TRBV3-1 (or the pseudogene TRBV3-2) and TRBJ1-1, with a tentative D call TRBD1 (5 bases). Germline V lookup: CDR1 LGHDT, CDR2 YNNKEL (reference sequence). This CDR3 region has 14 residues. V lost 4 bases and J lost 5, with 14 bases in between. The CDR3 sequence is CASSPSAGGTEAFF. In DNA form, the CDR3 reads TGTGCCAGCAGCCCCTCGGCGGGGGGTACTGAAGCTTTCTTT.

In this sample, this clone turned up once. The chain recombines TRBV4-1 with TRBJ2-3, with 11 bases matching TRBD2. The CDR3 covers 18 residues. V shed 1 base, J shed 2 bases, and the junction held 8 bases outside the gene matches. Germline CDR1 reads MGHRA; CDR2 reads YSYEKL. The CDR3 DNA is TGCGCCAGCAGCCAAGTCCGTCTAGCGGGGGGCCACACAGATACGCAGTATTTT. Its protein product is CASSQVRLAGGHTDTQYF.

CDR3 in amino acids: CASRGQRGDRTNEKLFF. The CDR3 DNA is TGTGCCAGCAGGGGCCAGCGGGGGGATCGGACTAATGAAAAACTGTTTTTT. This chain uses TRBV3-1 (or the pseudogene TRBV3-2) with TRBJ1-4; possibly TRBD1 for D (5 bases). The germline CDR1 and CDR2 sequences are LGHDT and YNNKEL (reference sequence). The CDR3 consists of 17 residues. V was shortened by 6 bases and J by 2 bases, with 19 bases between the two germline ends.

This clone has a handful of counts. Within the sample, other DNA sequences also encode this same CDR3. The chain couples TRBV5-1 to TRBJ2-2, with TRBD1 matching 8 bases. The CDR3 has 14 amino acids. Germline CDR1 and CDR2: SGHRS and YFSETQ. The V segment lost 7 bases and the J segment 2 bases; nucleotides outside the gene matches: 4. The CDR3 loop reads CASSGTGNTGELFF. CDR3 bases: TGCGCCAGCTCCGGGACAGGAAACACCGGGGAGCTGTTTTTT.

The V call is TRBV28, the J call TRBJ2-3; weak D call: TRBD2 (6 bases). CDR1 is MDHEN and CDR2 is SYDVKM in the germline V gene. CDR3 length: 14 amino acids. The V end was cut by 6 bases, the J end by 2 bases, with 12 bases between. CDR3 sequence: CASSSGGNTDTQYF. CDR3 bases: TGTGCCAGCAGCTCCGGGGGAAACACAGATACGCAGTATTTT.

The chain carries TRBV11-2 and TRBJ1-2; D not certain. From germline, CDR1 is SGHAT and CDR2 FQNNGV. The CDR3 has 15 amino acids. Deletions cut 0 bases from V and 1 base from J, with 9 bases between. CDR3 in amino acids: CASSLEFNRNYGYTF. In DNA form, the CDR3 reads TGTGCCAGCAGCTTAGAATTTAACCGTAACTATGGCTACACCTTC.

The chain combines TRBV27 with TRBJ2-1, with D unresolved. Trimming removed 6 bases at V and 10 bases at J, with 10 bases between. CDR1 is MNHEY, CDR2 SMNVEV, per germline (reference sequence). The CDR3 consists of 11 residues. CDR3 coding DNA: TGTGCCAGCAGCCAAGGTGAGGAGCAGTTCTTC. It codes for CASSQGEEQFF.